This T cell receptor (beta chain) was obtained from a study of OX40 agonist ivuxolimab in advanced cancers. Study in general: Patients in the trial were receiving intravenous ivuxolimab every 2 weeks, at doses of 0.01 to 10 mg/kg. Of the participants, approximately 44% had some prior anti-PD-1, anti-PD-L1 or anti-CTLA-4 therapy, which was allowed.

Some clones are missing from TCRdb's copy, which holds only in-frame ones; the method was immunoSEQ multiplex PCR. The sample carries over 100,000 clones, around 91% recorded once. The CDR3 sequence is 14 residues long. Germline assignment: CDR1 SGDLS and CDR2 YYNGEE. V was shortened by 4 bases and J by 2 bases, with 13 bases between the two germline ends. This clonotype was obtained from an adult with an advanced solid tumor such as melanoma, head and neck, liver or kidney cancer. This specimen consisted of CD4+ or CD8+ T cells sorted from blood, obtained in a trial of the OX40 agonist ivuxolimab. V gene TRBV9 combines with J gene TRBJ2-7; weak D call: TRBD1 (6 bases). For the CDR3, the DNA is TGTGCCAGCAGCCCTGGACAGTTTACCTACGAGCAGTACTTC. The encoded protein is CASSPGQFTYEQYF.